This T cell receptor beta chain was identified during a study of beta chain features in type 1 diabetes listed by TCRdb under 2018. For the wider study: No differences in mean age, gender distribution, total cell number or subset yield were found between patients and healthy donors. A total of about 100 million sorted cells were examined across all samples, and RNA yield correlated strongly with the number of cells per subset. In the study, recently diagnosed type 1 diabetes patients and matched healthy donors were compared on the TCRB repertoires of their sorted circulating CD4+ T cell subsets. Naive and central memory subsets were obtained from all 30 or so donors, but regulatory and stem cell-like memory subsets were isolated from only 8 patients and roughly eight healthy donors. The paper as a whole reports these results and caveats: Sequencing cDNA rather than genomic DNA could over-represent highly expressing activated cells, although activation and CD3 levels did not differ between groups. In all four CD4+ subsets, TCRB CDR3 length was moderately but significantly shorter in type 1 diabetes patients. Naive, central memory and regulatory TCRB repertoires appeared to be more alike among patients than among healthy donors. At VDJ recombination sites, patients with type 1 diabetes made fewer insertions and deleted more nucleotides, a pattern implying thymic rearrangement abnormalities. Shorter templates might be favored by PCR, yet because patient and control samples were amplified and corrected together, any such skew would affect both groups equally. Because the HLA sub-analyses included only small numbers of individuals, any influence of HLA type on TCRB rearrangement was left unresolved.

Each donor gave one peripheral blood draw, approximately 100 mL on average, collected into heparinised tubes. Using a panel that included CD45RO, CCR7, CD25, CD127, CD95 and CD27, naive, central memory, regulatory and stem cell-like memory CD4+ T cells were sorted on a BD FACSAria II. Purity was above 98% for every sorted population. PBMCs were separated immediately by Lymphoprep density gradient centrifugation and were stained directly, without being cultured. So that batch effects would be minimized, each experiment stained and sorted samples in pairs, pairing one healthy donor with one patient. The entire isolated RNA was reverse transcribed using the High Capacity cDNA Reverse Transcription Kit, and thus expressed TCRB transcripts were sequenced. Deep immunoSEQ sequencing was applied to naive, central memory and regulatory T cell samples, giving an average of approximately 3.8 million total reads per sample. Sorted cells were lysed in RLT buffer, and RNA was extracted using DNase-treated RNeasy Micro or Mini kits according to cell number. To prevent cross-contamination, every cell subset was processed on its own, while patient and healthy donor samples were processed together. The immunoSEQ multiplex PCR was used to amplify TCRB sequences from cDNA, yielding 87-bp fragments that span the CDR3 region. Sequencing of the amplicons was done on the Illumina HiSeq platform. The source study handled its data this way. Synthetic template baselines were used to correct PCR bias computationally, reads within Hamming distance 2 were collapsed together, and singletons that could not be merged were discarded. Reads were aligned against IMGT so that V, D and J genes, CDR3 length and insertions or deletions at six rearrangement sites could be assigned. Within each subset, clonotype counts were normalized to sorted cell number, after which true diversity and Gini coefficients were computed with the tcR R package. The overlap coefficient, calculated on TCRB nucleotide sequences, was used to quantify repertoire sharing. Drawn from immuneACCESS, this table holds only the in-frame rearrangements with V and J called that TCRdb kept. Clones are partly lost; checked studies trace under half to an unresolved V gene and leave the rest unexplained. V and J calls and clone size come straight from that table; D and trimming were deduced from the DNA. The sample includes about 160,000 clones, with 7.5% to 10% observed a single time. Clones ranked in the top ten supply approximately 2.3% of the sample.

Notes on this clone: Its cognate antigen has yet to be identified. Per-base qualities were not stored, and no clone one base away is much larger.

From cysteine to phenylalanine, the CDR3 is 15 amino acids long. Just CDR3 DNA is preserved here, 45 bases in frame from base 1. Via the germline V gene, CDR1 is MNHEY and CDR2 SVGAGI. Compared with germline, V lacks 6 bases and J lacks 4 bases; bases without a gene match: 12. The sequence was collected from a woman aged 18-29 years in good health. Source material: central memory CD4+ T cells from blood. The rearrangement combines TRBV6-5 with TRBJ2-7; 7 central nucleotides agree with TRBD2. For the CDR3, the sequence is CASRAQTSPRYEQYF. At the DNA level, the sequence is TGTGCCAGCAGGGCTCAGACTAGCCCCCGGTACGAGCAGTACTTC.